The present T cell receptor (beta chain) was sequenced within a study of blood T cell repertoires in COVID-19. Study details: Sources were T cells, B-cell-depleted T cells, or PBMCs; the material itself was cDNA or gDNA.

Trimming stripped 3 bases from V and 6 bases from J, with 17 bases between. Germline V gives CDR1 DFQATT, CDR2 SNEGSKA (reference sequence). The CDR3 is made up of 14 amino acids. Produced via immunoSEQ multiplex PCR; TCRdb's table is partial and in-frame only. Among around 480,000 clones, about 91% were seen once, and the ten largest hold about 12%. The J gene is TRBJ1-1, the V gene TRBV20-1; TRBD1 is a possible D gene (5 bases). The specimen sequenced was peripheral blood. The TCR sequence derives from a woman aged 45-65 years with COVID-19, enrolled during active disease. The DNA of the CDR3 is TGCAGTGCTAGTTATCCCCAAAGACAGCCTGAAGCTTTCTTT. It yields the protein CSASYPQRQPEAFF.